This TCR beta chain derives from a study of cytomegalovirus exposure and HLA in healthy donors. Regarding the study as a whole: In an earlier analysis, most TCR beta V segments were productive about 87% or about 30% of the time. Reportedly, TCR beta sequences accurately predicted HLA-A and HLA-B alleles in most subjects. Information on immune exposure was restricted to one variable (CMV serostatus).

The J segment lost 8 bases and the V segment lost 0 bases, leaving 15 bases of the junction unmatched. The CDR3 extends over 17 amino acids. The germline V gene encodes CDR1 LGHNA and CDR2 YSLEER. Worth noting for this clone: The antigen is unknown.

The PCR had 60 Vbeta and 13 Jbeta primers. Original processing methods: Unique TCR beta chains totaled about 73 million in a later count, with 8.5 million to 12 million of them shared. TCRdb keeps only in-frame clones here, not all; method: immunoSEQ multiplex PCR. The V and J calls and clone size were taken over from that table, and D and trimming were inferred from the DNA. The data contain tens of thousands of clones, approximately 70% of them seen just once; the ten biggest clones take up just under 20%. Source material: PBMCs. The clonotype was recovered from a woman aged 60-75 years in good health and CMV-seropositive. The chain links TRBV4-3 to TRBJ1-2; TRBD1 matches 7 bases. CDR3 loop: CASSQDWGQGGFGGYTF. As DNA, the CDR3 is TGCGCCAGCAGCCAAGATTGGGGCCAGGGGGGTTTCGGGGGCTACACCTTC.